Presented here are 32 T cell receptor beta chains from one specimen sequenced in a study of Tregs in tolerant kidney transplant recipients. Sequencing was performed with immunoSEQ multiplex PCR; in TCRdb, only in-frame clones are kept and a portion is missing. The repertoire holds some 250,000 clones, with 84% as singletons. The sample taken for sequencing was CD4+ T cells from blood. The origin of the receptors is a human donor in good health.

The chain combines TRBV7-2 with TRBJ1-1; perhaps TRBD1 as D (5 bases). V gave up 4 bases and J gave up 3 bases, with 12 bases separating them. The CDR3 has 14 amino acids. Germline lookup yields CDR1 SGHTA and CDR2 FQGNSA. The CDR3 here is CASSSHRIYTEAFF. The CDR3 nucleotides read TGTGCCAGCAGCTCGCACAGGATCTACACTGAAGCTTTCTTT.

The genes are TRBV5-1 and TRBJ1-5, with a possible D match to TRBD1 (6 bases). Germline V gives CDR1 SGHRS, CDR2 YFSETQ. The CDR3 has 14 residues. Deletions cut 3 bases from V and 6 bases from J, with 13 bases between. This chain's CDR3 is CASSSNVGAQPQHF. CDR3 nucleotide sequence: TGCGCCAGCAGCTCGAACGTGGGGGCTCAGCCCCAGCATTTT.

The chain links TRBV6-1 to TRBJ1-1; 8 bases are shared with TRBD1. The CDR3 runs to 14 residues. CDR1 and CDR2 from the germline V gene are MNHNS and SASEGT. The trim removed 6 bases at V and 5 bases at J, leaving 8 bases unmatched. The CDR3 region is CASSTGGGRTEAFF. The CDR3 region has the DNA TGTGCCAGCAGCACAGGGGGGGGAAGGACTGAAGCTTTCTTT.

This clone was observed once. The chain has TRBV6-5 and TRBJ1-6; 7 bases are shared with TRBD1. The CDR3 runs to 15 residues. With 10 bases clipped from V and 3 bases from J, the junction kept 9 bases outside the gene matches. CDR1 and CDR2 (germline): MNHEY, SVGAGI. DNA for the CDR3: TGTGCCACTACGGGACAGCCTGACTATAATTCACCCCTCCACTTT. Its translation is CATTGQPDYNSPLHF.

The chain combines TRBV6-1 with TRBJ2-7, with D perhaps matching TRBD1 (6 bases). The length of the CDR3 is 15 residues. The germline V gene has CDR1 MNHNS and CDR2 SASEGT. Trimming took 8 bases from V and 0 from J, leaving 17 bases between them. CDR3 residues: CASRLGQSSSYEQYF. As DNA, the CDR3 is TGTGCCAGCCGTCTAGGACAGTCCAGCTCCTACGAGCAGTACTTC.

V usage is TRBV7-9 and J usage is TRBJ2-5; no firm D call. Trimming took off 1 base at V and 2 bases at J, with 17 bases between the two ends. This CDR3 has 17 residues. Germline V gene sequence: CDR1 SEHNR, CDR2 FQNEAQ (reference sequence). The CDR3 bases are TGTGCCAGCAGCTTAGGTCGCCTCCGGGCGCGGCAAGAGACCCAGTACTTC. Encoded protein: CASSLGRLRARQETQYF.

J is TRBJ2-1 and V is TRBV6-1, with 10 bases that match TRBD2. Trimming removed 3 bases from V and 7 bases from J; junction bases left unmatched: 6. CDR3 size: 15 residues. Germline V gives CDR1 MNHNS, CDR2 SASEGT. The CDR3 here is CASSEASGGDNEQFF. The CDR3 DNA follows: TGTGCCAGCAGTGAGGCTAGCGGGGGTGATAATGAGCAGTTCTTC.

The chain recombines TRBV29-1 with TRBJ1-5; D unclear. This CDR3 has 12 residues. Between the trimmed V and J ends, which lost 7 bases and 5 bases, there was a span of 12 bases. Germline loops: CDR1 SQVTM, CDR2 ANQGSEA. The CDR3 DNA reads TGCAGCGCCGCCGAGCCTTATCAGCCCCAGCATTTT. It is translated as CSAAEPYQPQHF.

The V and J genes are TRBV7-8 and TRBJ2-1; 8 bases are a match to TRBD1. V lost 4 bases and J lost 15; bases outside the gene matches: 8. This CDR3 contains 12 residues. Germline lookup yields CDR1 SGHVS and CDR2 FQNEAQ. CDR3 coding DNA: TGTGCCAGCAGCTCAGGACAGGGCCTGGGGTTCTTC. Protein sequence: CASSSGQGLGFF.

J is TRBJ2-5 and V is TRBV19, with 7 positions matching TRBD2. V was clipped by 4 bases and J by 4 bases; unmatched bases: 3. Germline-derived CDR1 and CDR2 are LNHDA and SQIVND (reference sequence). This CDR3 contains 13 residues. The chain's CDR3 is CASSREGLETQYF. CDR3 DNA sequence: TGTGCCAGTAGTAGGGAGGGCTTAGAGACCCAGTACTTC. Full variable domain (remainder filled in from reference TRBV19 and TRBJ2-5): DGGITQSPKYLFRKEGQNVTLSCEQNLNHDAMYWYRQDPGQGLRLIYYSQIVNDFQKGDIAEGYSVSREKKESFPLTVTSAQKNPTAFYLCASSREGLETQYFGPGTRLLVL.

The genes are TRBV5-4 and TRBJ1-3; no reliable D call. The CDR3 contains 15 residues. From germline, CDR1 is SGHNT and CDR2 YYREEE (reference sequence). The ends were cut back, 4 bases at V and 0 bases at J, with 11 bases in the middle. In DNA, the CDR3 is TGTGCCAGCAGCCCGAGACCCCCCTCTGGAAACACCATATATTTT. Translating gives CASSPRPPSGNTIYF.

V and J are TRBV5-6 and TRBJ1-3; no clear D. Germline V gene sequence: CDR1 SGHDT, CDR2 YYEEEE. Between the trimmed V and J ends, which lost 0 bases and 0 bases, there was a span of 10 bases. The CDR3 length is 16 residues. CDR3 region: CASSLAPGISGNTIYF. The CDR3 DNA follows: TGTGCCAGCAGCTTGGCTCCGGGAATCTCTGGAAACACCATATATTTT.

The rearrangement links TRBV15 to TRBJ1-1, with 9 bases identical to TRBD1. The CDR3 has 16 residues. The V segment lost 1 base and the J segment 5 bases; nucleotides outside the gene matches: 8. Germline V CDR1 and CDR2: LNHNV, YYDKDF (reference sequence). The CDR3 sequence: CATSRAPLTGGTEAFF. The CDR3 DNA reads TGTGCCACCAGCAGAGCTCCACTGACAGGGGGGACTGAAGCTTTCTTT.

The chain recombines TRBV19 with TRBJ2-3; 8 bases are shared with TRBD1. The CDR3 has 13 residues. Germline V gene data show CDR1 as LNHDA and CDR2 as SQIVND (reference sequence). The V segment lost 4 bases and the J segment 6 bases; nucleotides outside the gene matches: 3. As DNA, the CDR3 is TGTGCCAGTAGTACAGGGGGCAGGGATACGCAGTATTTT. Protein product: CASSTGGRDTQYF.

The chain joins TRBV5-4 to TRBJ2-1, with 14 bases matching TRBD2. The V and J ends lost 3 bases and 3 bases, in that order; junction bases with no gene match: 5. The germline V gene has CDR1 SGHNT and CDR2 YYREEE (reference sequence). The CDR3 runs to 17 residues. The CDR3 nucleotides read TGTGCCAGCAGCTCCGGGACTAGCGGGGGAGACTACAATGAGCAGTTCTTC. Residues: CASSSGTSGGDYNEQFF. Based on the CDR3 plus reference TRBV5-4 and TRBJ2-1, the full variable domain is ETGVTQSPTHLIKTRGQQVTLRCSSQSGHNTVSWYQQALGQGPQFIFQYYREEENGRGNFPPRFSGLQFPNYSSELNVNALELDDSALYLCASSSGTSGGDYNEQFFGPGTRLTVL.

The chain couples TRBV2 to TRBJ1-1; 7 bases match TRBD1. Germline loops: CDR1 SNHLY, CDR2 FYNNEI. J lost 1 base, V lost 7 bases, and 3 bases had no gene match. This CDR3 has 13 residues. The CDR3 is CASMRDRNTEAFF. In DNA form, the CDR3 reads TGTGCCAGCATGAGGGACAGGAACACTGAAGCTTTCTTT.

This clone was seen just once. The J gene is TRBJ2-1, the V gene TRBV5-6, with 9 positions matching TRBD1. Germline assignment: CDR1 SGHDT and CDR2 YYEEEE. With V trimmed by 5 bases and J by 8 bases, 2 bases remained unmatched. This CDR3 is 12 amino acids long. Here the CDR3 DNA reads TGTGCCAGCAGTAACAGGGGGCATGAGCAGTTCTTC. It translates to CASSNRGHEQFF.

This chain links TRBV7-8 with TRBJ2-3, with D perhaps assigned TRBD1 or TRBD2 (5 bases each). CDR3 length: 14 amino acids. The V gene lost 5 bases and the J gene lost 2 bases, with 11 bases spanning the gap. The germline gives CDR1 SGHVS, CDR2 FQNEAQ. CDR3 nucleotide sequence: TGTGCCAGCAGCCCAAGAGGGGACACAGATACGCAGTATTTT. It codes for CASSPRGDTDTQYF.

V usage is TRBV5-1 and J usage is TRBJ2-7, with no clear D. The germline V and J ends were trimmed by 3 bases and 2 bases, with 24 bases remaining between them. The CDR3 has 18 residues. Germline values: CDR1 SGHRS, CDR2 YFSETQ. The CDR3 DNA is TGCGCCAGCAGCTCGCAGCCCGTCGTACAAGGTAGAGCCTACGAGCAGTACTTC. Residues: CASSSQPVVQGRAYEQYF.

The genes are TRBV15 and TRBJ2-3; 14 nucleotides line up with TRBD2. Trimming cost V 2 bases and J 2 bases; bases outside gene matches: 6. The CDR3 is made up of 18 amino acids. The germline gives CDR1 LNHNV, CDR2 YYDKDF (reference sequence). The CDR3: CATSRFPGLAGATDTQYF. The CDR3 bases are TGTGCCACCAGCAGATTTCCGGGACTAGCGGGGGCCACAGATACGCAGTATTTT.

About this clone itself: Sequence at one end of the junction differs from germline and may be a read error. The chain has TRBV2 and TRBJ2-7; TRBD1 is a possible D gene (7 bases). Germline CDR1 reads SNHLY; CDR2 reads FYNNEI. The length of the CDR3 is 13 residues. CDR3 nucleotides: TGTGCCAGCAGTGACGTCCAGGGGGGCACACCAAAATTC. Its translation is CASSDVQGGTPKF.

CDR3 sequence (DNA): TGCGCCAGCAGCCAAGCGGGGTTCGGCTCCTACAATGAGCAGTTCTTC. It encodes CASSQAGFGSYNEQFF. The chain joins TRBV4-1 to TRBJ2-1; possible D gene TRBD2, 5 bases. In germline, CDR1 is MGHRA, CDR2 YSYEKL. Trimming removed 1 base at V and 0 bases at J, with 10 bases between. The CDR3 is 16 amino acids.

The rearrangement links TRBV18 to TRBJ2-2, with D perhaps being TRBD1 or TRBD2 (5 bases each). The V end was cut by 1 base, the J end by 2 bases, with 11 bases between. Germline-derived CDR1 and CDR2 are KGHSH and LQKENI. This CDR3 is 16 amino acids long. CDR3 sequence reads: CASSPLSGRNTGELFF. The CDR3 DNA sequence: TGTGCCAGCTCACCACTATCGGGGCGAAACACCGGGGAGCTGTTTTTT.

The chain combines TRBV5-1 with TRBJ2-1; D perhaps matches TRBD1 (6 bases). Between the trimmed V and J ends, which lost 3 bases and 7 bases, there was a span of 14 bases. CDR3 length: 14 amino acids. Germline assignment: CDR1 SGHRS and CDR2 YFSETQ. For the CDR3, the DNA is TGCGCCAGCAGCTCGACGGGTGGGACAAATGAGCAGTTCTTC. Protein: CASSSTGGTNEQFF.

There are a few counts of this clone. The gene calls are TRBV19 and TRBJ1-5, with D perhaps TRBD1 (5 bases). The CDR3 contains 16 residues. CDR1 and CDR2 from the germline V gene are LNHDA and SQIVND (reference sequence). V was shortened by 6 bases and J by 0 bases, with 15 bases between the two germline ends. In nucleotides, the CDR3 is TGTGCCAGTAGCCTAACCAGGGATAGTAGCAATCAGCCCCAGCATTTT. This encodes CASSLTRDSSNQPQHF.

This clone has just a few counts. The rearrangement uses TRBV5-1 and TRBJ1-4; D is undetermined. Deletions cut 0 bases from V and 0 bases from J, with 6 bases between. Germline-derived CDR1 and CDR2 are SGHRS and YFSETQ. The CDR3 is 15 amino acids. CDR3 DNA sequence: TGCGCCAGCAGCTTGGCGGCCACAACTAATGAAAAACTGTTTTTT. Translation gives CASSLAATTNEKLFF.

Comment on this clone: The junction departs from germline at one end; a sequencing error may be responsible. The chain links TRBV29-1 to TRBJ2-1; no clear D gene. CDR3 length: 11 amino acids. Germline V gives CDR1 SQVTM, CDR2 ANQGSEA. This CDR3 is CSVGSYHEQFF. The CDR3 DNA reads TGCAGCGTTGGGTCCTACCATGAGCAGTTCTTC.

The rearrangement joins TRBV2 to TRBJ2-7; 8 positions agree with TRBD2. Germline V gene lookup returns CDR1 SNHLY and CDR2 FYNNEI. The CDR3 sequence is 13 residues long. V was pared by 4 bases and J by 7 bases, with 6 bases of the junction left unmatched. CDR3 sequence (DNA): TGTGCCAGCAGTGTCGGGACTAGTTGGGAGCAGTACTTC. It translates to CASSVGTSWEQYF.

This clone has just a few counts. The V call is TRBV11-1, the J call TRBJ2-7; 7 nucleotides align to TRBD2. V trimming: 4 bases; J trimming: 8 bases; junction bases outside the gene matches: 11. The CDR3 contains 14 residues. Looked up from germline, CDR1 is SGHAT and CDR2 is FQDESV (reference sequence). This CDR3 reads CASSSLVGGGKQYF. The CDR3 nucleotides read TGTGCCAGCAGCTCCTTGGTGGGCGGGGGTAAGCAGTACTTC.

As concerns this clone: At one end, the junction sequence differs from germline, possibly due to a read error. The rearrangement joins TRBV7-9 to TRBJ1-2; D gene unclear. Per germline, CDR1 SEHNR and CDR2 FQNEAQ (reference sequence). This CDR3 is 14 amino acids long. In DNA form, the CDR3 reads TGTGCCAACAGCTTAGAAACCCCCAACTATGGCTACACCTTC. It specifies CANSLETPNYGYTF.

The rearrangement links TRBV11-1 to TRBJ2-7; D is unresolved. Germline V gives CDR1 SGHAT, CDR2 FQDESV (reference sequence). The V and J ends lost 1 base and 5 bases respectively, with 9 bases between them. The CDR3 is made up of 13 amino acids. As DNA, the CDR3 is TGTGCCAGCAGCTTAGTCCCAGTAGACGAGCAGTACTTC. This gives the protein CASSLVPVDEQYF.

The gene calls are TRBV21-1 and TRBJ2-6; the DNA was not used to check the table's D call, TRBD1. TRBV21-1 counts as a pseudogene. CDR3 length: 16 amino acids. This CDR3 reads CASSKYRGSGANVLTF. In DNA form, the CDR3 reads TGTGCCAGCAGCAAGTACAGGGGATCTGGGGCCAACGTCCTGACTTTC.